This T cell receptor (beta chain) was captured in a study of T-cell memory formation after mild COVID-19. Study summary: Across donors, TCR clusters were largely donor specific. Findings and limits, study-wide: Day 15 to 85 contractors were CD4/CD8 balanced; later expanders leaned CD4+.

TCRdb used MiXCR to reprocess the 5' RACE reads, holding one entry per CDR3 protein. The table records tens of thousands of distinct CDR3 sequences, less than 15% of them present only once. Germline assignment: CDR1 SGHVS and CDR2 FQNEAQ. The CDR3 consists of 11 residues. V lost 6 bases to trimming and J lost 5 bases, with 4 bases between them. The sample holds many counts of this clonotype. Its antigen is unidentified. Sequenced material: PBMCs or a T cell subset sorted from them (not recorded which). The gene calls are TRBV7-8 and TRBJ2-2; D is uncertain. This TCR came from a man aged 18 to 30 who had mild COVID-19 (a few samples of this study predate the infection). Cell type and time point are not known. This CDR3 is CASRETGELFF. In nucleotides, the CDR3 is TGTGCCAGCAGGGAGACCGGGGAGCTGTTTTTT.